The clone carrying this TCR beta chain was observed a few times. Its antigen is unidentified. This sample is part of a study of persistence of HIV-infected CD4 T cells. Study-level points and caveats: TCRbeta richness was lower in CMV- and Gag-responding cells than in anti-CD3/anti-CD28-responding cells.

The immunoSEQ assay was version 4, run in survey mode. The assay was immunoSEQ multiplex PCR, and TCRdb's table has in-frame clones only and misses some. Found here are 48,000 or so clones, over 70% of them singletons; the top ten hold 2.5% to 3.5%. The CDR3 is made up of 15 amino acids. The V gene's germline CDR1 is MNHNY and CDR2 SVGAGI (reference sequence). Trimming stripped 6 bases from V and 10 bases from J, with 23 bases between. Cells were stimulated with CMV-infected fibroblast lysates at around 9.1 ug/mL. CD40L/CD69 double-negative CD45RO-high memory CD4+ T cells were collected. This receptor was obtained from an adult man with HIV who was CMV-seropositive. The sample in question was CD4+ T cells sorted from PBMCs after roughly 18-hour stimulation, obtained from a patient who received antiretroviral therapy. The V gene is TRBV6-6, the J gene TRBJ2-3; D is perhaps TRBD1 or TRBD2 (6 bases each). The CDR3 DNA reads as TGTGCCAGCAGCAGAACATCCGGGACTGGGGGCGCGCAGTATTTT. It specifies CASSRTSGTGGAQYF.